By share of the sample, the clone carrying this T cell receptor beta chain is large. Its specificity is unknown. This entry comes from a study of vaccination and CD4 T cells after COVID-19. Study information: Each participant underwent a two-dose regimen of either the BNT162b2 or the mRNA-1273 vaccine. Collection of post-COVID samples occurred a median 101 days after diagnosis, spanning a range of 35 to 161.

Germline assignment: CDR1 MDHEN and CDR2 SYDVKM. Trimming took 7 bases from V and 7 from J, leaving 14 bases between them. The CDR3 has 14 residues. Study-wide results and limits: Median reactive clonotypes, those recognizing SARS-CoV-2, rose from around 21 to 38, not significantly.

Treatment indicated: roughly 10-day PBMC culture with coronavirus spike peptide pools or control peptides (ViraFEST assay). The Oncomine TCR Beta short-read assay sequenced DNA from cultured CD4+ T cells. TCRdb passed the PCR reads through MiXCR, listing each CDR3 protein once. The table includes more than 10,000 distinct CDR3 sequences, around three fifths detected once. The clonotype originates from a human donor who had recovered from COVID-19. The sample consisted of CD4+ T cells from blood, cultured in vitro. The chain couples TRBV28 to TRBJ1-6; possibly TRBD1 for D (6 bases). The CDR3 nucleotides read TGTGCCAGCACTCGGGGGGCGGTAAATTCACCCCTCCACTTT. Its translation: CASTRGAVNSPLHF.